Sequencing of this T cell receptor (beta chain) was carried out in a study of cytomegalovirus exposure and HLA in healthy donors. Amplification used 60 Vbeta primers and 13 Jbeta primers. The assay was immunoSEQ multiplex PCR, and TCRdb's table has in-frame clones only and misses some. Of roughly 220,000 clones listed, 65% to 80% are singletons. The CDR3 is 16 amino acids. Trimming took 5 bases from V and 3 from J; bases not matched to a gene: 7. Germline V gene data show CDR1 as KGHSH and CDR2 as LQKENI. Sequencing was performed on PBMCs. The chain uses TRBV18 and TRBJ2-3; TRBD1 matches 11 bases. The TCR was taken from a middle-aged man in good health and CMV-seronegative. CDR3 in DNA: TGTGCCAGCTCAACGGACAGGGGGCTGAGGACAGATACGCAGTATTTT. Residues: CASSTDRGLRTDTQYF.